The rows below give T cell receptor beta chains drawn from one sample of a study of T cell changes during pregnancy in multiple sclerosis. Only in-frame clones appear in the TCRdb table, and some are missing; sequencing was by immunoSEQ multiplex PCR. The sample carries around 60,000 clones, over 85% recorded once. This sample comprised CD4+ T cells from peripheral blood mononuclear cells, obtained before pregnancy. These receptors all stem from a female donor with multiple sclerosis, enrolled in a pregnancy study. The CDR3 runs from the conserved cysteine through the conserved F or W. D genes are given only for firm matches. Clone size is given for some rows only: seen once, a few or many times, or a class if the clone is expanded.

j_gene | d_gene | abundance | v_gene | CDR3aa | CDR3nt
TRBJ2-1 | TRBD2 | once | TRBV9 | CASSVESGLAAYNEQFF | TGTGCCAGCAGCGTAGAGTCGGGACTAGCGGCCTACAATGAGCAGTTCTTC
TRBJ2-1 | TRBD2 | - | TRBV7-2 | CASSFRTSGIRGSNEQFF | TGTGCCAGCAGCTTTAGGACTAGCGGGATACGGGGCTCTAATGAGCAGTTCTTC
TRBJ1-1 | - | - | TRBV10-3 | CAISGHGGGTEAFF | TGTGCCATCAGCGGGCACGGGGGGGGGACTGAAGCTTTCTTT
TRBJ1-1 | - | - | TRBV19 | CASRSQRGTNTEAFF | TGTGCCAGTCGTAGCCAAAGGGGTACTAACACTGAAGCTTTCTTT
TRBJ2-7 | TRBD1 | - | TRBV18 | CASSPRTGDLLRYF | TGTGCCAGCTCACCGCGGACAGGGGATCTCCTCCGGTACTTC
TRBJ2-4 | - | - | TRBV30 | CARGREGENIQYF | TGTGCCCGGGGGAGGGAGGGGGAAAACATTCAGTACTTC
TRBJ2-7 | - | - | TRBV16 | CASSQTRVGQYF | TGTGCCAGCAGCCAAACCAGGGTCGGGCAGTACTTC
TRBJ1-2 | TRBD1 | - | TRBV9 | CASSADREGYGYTF | TGTGCCAGCAGCGCGGACAGGGAGGGATATGGCTACACCTTC
TRBJ1-3 | - | - | TRBV5-6 | CASSLPEEMGNTIYF | TGTGCCAGCAGCTTACCTGAGGAGATGGGTAACACCATATATTTT
TRBJ2-1 | - | - | TRBV27 | CASAAVTGIGNEQFF | TGTGCCAGCGCCGCAGTGACGGGGATAGGCAATGAGCAGTTCTTC
TRBJ1-1 | - | once | TRBV7-8 | CASTEGRWDTEAFF | TGTGCCAGCACCGAGGGGAGGTGGGACACTGAAGCTTTCTTT
TRBJ2-5 | - | - | TRBV25-1 | CAGSRGWETQYF | TGTGCCGGCAGTAGGGGATGGGAGACCCAGTACTTC
TRBJ2-4 | TRBD1 | - | TRBV18 | CASSPGQGWQIQYF | TGTGCCAGCTCACCAGGACAGGGTTGGCAAATTCAGTACTTC
TRBJ2-1 | - | - | TRBV28 | CASNGHGLSYNEQFF | TGTGCCAGCAACGGTCACGGTCTCTCCTACAATGAGCAGTTCTTC
TRBJ1-4 | - | - | TRBV9 | CASSPQGHDNEKLFF | TGTGCCAGCAGCCCCCAGGGGCATGATAATGAAAAACTGTTTTTT
TRBJ2-1 | - | - | TRBV7-2 | CASSQANEQFF | TGTGCCAGCAGCCAGGCCAATGAGCAGTTCTTC
TRBJ2-5 | TRBD1 | - | TRBV19 | CATKNRGTETQYF | TGTGCCACAAAGAACAGGGGTACAGAGACCCAGTACTTC
TRBJ1-2 | - | - | TRBV18 | CASSPDGDYGYTF | TGTGCCAGCTCACCCGACGGGGACTATGGCTACACCTTC
TRBJ2-4 | - | - | TRBV28 | CASSFWAAKNIQYF | TGTGCCAGCAGTTTTTGGGCAGCCAAAAACATTCAGTACTTC
TRBJ2-5 | - | - | TRBV9 | CASSSPEGARETQYF | TGTGCCAGCAGCTCCCCCGAAGGGGCCAGGGAGACCCAGTACTTC
TRBJ2-1 | TRBD2 | once | TRBV5-1 | CASSPTSGRSFVYNEQFF | TGCGCCAGCAGCCCGACTAGCGGGAGAAGCTTTGTTTACAATGAGCAGTTCTTC
TRBJ1-4 | - | - | TRBV5-1 | CASSLRSRTTNEKLFF | TGCGCCAGCAGCTTGAGGTCCAGGACAACTAATGAAAAACTGTTTTTT
TRBJ2-7 | TRBD1 | once | TRBV28 | CASSLTGDEQYF | TGTGCCAGCAGTTTGACAGGGGACGAGCAGTACTTC
TRBJ2-1 | - | - | TRBV5-8 | CASSLHRGLTYNEQFF | TGTGCCAGCAGCTTACACAGGGGACTGACCTACAATGAGCAGTTCTTC
TRBJ2-2 | - | - | TRBV5-4 | CASSLPRLVGTGELFF | TGTGCCAGCAGTCTTCCGAGACTAGTTGGTACCGGGGAGCTGTTTTTT
TRBJ2-1 | TRBD1 | - | TRBV5-1 | CASSLGQGSLISEQFF | TGCGCCAGCAGCTTGGGACAGGGGTCCCTTATTAGTGAGCAGTTCTTC